The 15 T cell receptor beta chains below were found in one sample sequenced in a study of shared clonotypes between healthy human individuals. The assay was immunoSEQ multiplex PCR, and TCRdb's table has in-frame clones only and misses some. This table holds 2 million to 3 million clones, over 85% found once. The sequenced sample was naive CD4+ T cells from PBMCs. The sample's subset: CD45RA+ positively selected. These receptors all come from a man in his late teens or twenties in good health. Some clones in this sample may be carry-over from other donors' samples.

In DNA form, the CDR3 reads TGTGCCAGCACCTGGGACAGCTACAATGAGCAGTTCTTC. The encoded protein is CASTWDSYNEQFF. The rearrangement uses TRBV28 and TRBJ2-1; TRBD1 matches 7 bases. From germline, CDR1 is MDHEN and CDR2 SYDVKM. The CDR3 is made up of 13 amino acids. Unmatched junction bases numbered 3, after V lost 7 bases and J lost 3 bases.

V and J are TRBV4-2 and TRBJ2-2; D is possibly TRBD2 (6 bases). CDR1 LGHNA and CDR2 YNFKEQ come from the germline V gene. Trimming shortened V by 4 bases and J by 10 bases, and 22 bases separated the two germline ends. The CDR3 consists of 16 residues. Here the CDR3 reads CASSPQFLIGEAELFF. The CDR3 DNA is TGTGCCAGCAGCCCTCAATTCCTGATAGGGGAGGCGGAGCTGTTTTTT.

As to this clone: Other DNA sequences in this specimen translate into the identical CDR3. V gene TRBV5-1 combines with J gene TRBJ1-4; D might be TRBD1 (5 bases). V lost 2 bases and J lost 8, with 10 bases in between. CDR1 and CDR2 (germline): SGHRS, YFSETQ. The CDR3 contains 13 residues. The CDR3 region is CASSFGGGEKLFF. CDR3 bases: TGCGCCAGCAGCTTCGGGGGAGGAGAAAAACTGTTTTTT. The entire variable domain, with the rest obtained from reference TRBV5-1 and TRBJ1-4, is as follows: KAGVTQTPRYLIKTRGQQVTLSCSPISGHRSVSWYQQTPGQGLQFLFEYFSETQRNKGNFPGRFSGRQFSNSRSEMNVSTLELGDSALYLCASSFGGGEKLFFGSGTQLSVL.

V usage is TRBV5-1 and J usage is TRBJ2-1; weak D call: TRBD2 (5 bases). The CDR3 runs 14 residues. The V and J ends lost 0 bases and 6 bases respectively, with 10 bases between them. Looked up from germline, CDR1 is SGHRS and CDR2 is YFSETQ. The CDR3, as DNA: TGCGCCAGCAGCTTGGCCGGGCTAGCCAATGAGCAGTTCTTC. Amino acids: CASSLAGLANEQFF.

The chain joins TRBV5-1 to TRBJ2-1, with 9 bases fitting TRBD1. The V gene end was trimmed by 4 bases and the J gene end by 4 bases; junction bases not matched to a gene: 9. The CDR3 loop spans 16 amino acids. Germline V CDR1 and CDR2: SGHRS, YFSETQ. DNA of the CDR3: TGCGCCAGCAGCACGGCGGGACAGGGAAAGTACAATGAGCAGTTCTTC. Residues: CASSTAGQGKYNEQFF.

About this clone itself: Additional DNA sequences in this sample encode the identical CDR3. The chain employs TRBV5-1 and TRBJ2-7, with D possibly being TRBD2 (6 bases). Germline CDR1 reads SGHRS; CDR2 reads YFSETQ. The CDR3 is 14 residues long. V was trimmed by 0 bases and J by 2 bases, leaving 9 bases between them. CDR3 sequence: CASSLEAGTYEQYF. The CDR3 nucleotides are TGCGCCAGCAGCTTGGAGGCGGGGACCTACGAGCAGTACTTC.

This clone was seen just once. V is TRBV6-5 and J is TRBJ1-6; D gene ambiguous. The CDR3 has 13 residues. V was clipped by 2 bases and J by 7 bases, with 6 bases between them. Looked up from germline, CDR1 is MNHEY and CDR2 is SVGAGI. The DNA for the CDR3 is TGTGCCAGCAGTTACAACGGGAATTCACCCCTCCACTTT. It codes for CASSYNGNSPLHF.

J is TRBJ2-4 and V is TRBV21-1; the table gives TRBD1 as D, unverified against the DNA. TRBV21-1 is a documented pseudogene. There are 11 residues in the CDR3. The CDR3 protein is CASSRDRGWYF. The CDR3 DNA reads TGTGCCAGCAGCCGGGACAGGGGTTGGTACTTC.

The chain carries TRBV2 and TRBJ2-3, with TRBD2 matching over 11 bases. J gave up 0 bases and V 0 bases, and 5 bases lay outside the gene matches. Germline V gives CDR1 SNHLY, CDR2 FYNNEI. The CDR3 sequence is 18 residues long. The CDR3 region is CASSEAGTSGRSTDTQYF. The CDR3 DNA reads TGTGCCAGCAGTGAAGCGGGGACTAGCGGACGTAGCACAGATACGCAGTATTTT.

This clone came up a few times. The genes are TRBV29-1 and TRBJ1-1; D unclear. CDR3 length: 13 residues. Trimming pared 1 base from V and 4 bases from J, leaving 10 bases between. Germline V gene data show CDR1 as SQVTM and CDR2 as ANQGSEA. The CDR3 sequence: CSVEGRTLTEAFF. The CDR3 nucleotides are TGCAGCGTTGAAGGCCGTACCCTCACTGAAGCTTTCTTT. The variable domain in full, with the rest retrieved from reference TRBV29-1 and TRBJ1-1, is SAVISQKPSRDICQRGTSLTIQCQVDSQVTMMFWYRQQPGQSLTLIATANQGSEATYESGFVIDKFPISRPNLTFSTLTVSNMSPEDSSIYLCSVEGRTLTEAFFGQGTRLTVV.

The genes are TRBV11-2 and TRBJ1-1, with D possibly being TRBD1 (5 bases). The germline gives CDR1 SGHAT, CDR2 FQNNGV. The CDR3 totals 15 residues. V was clipped by 5 bases and J by 4 bases, with 17 bases between them. The CDR3 loop is CASSPGLLSRTEAFF. CDR3 coding DNA: TGTGCCAGCAGCCCGGGACTTTTATCGCGCACTGAAGCTTTCTTT.

J is TRBJ2-7 and V is TRBV25-1; 9 bases are shared with TRBD1. Germline trimming cut 3 bases from V and 11 bases from J; bases unmatched to any gene: 8. The CDR3 totals 13 residues. Germline CDR1 MGHDK, CDR2 SYGVNS. CDR3 region: CASSEADRGVEYF. CDR3 DNA sequence: TGTGCCAGCAGTGAGGCGGACAGGGGCGTAGAGTACTTC.

The chain uses TRBV25-1 and TRBJ1-4, with a possible D match to TRBD1 (5 bases). The CDR3 runs to 13 residues. From germline, CDR1 is MGHDK and CDR2 SYGVNS. V was trimmed by 6 bases and J by 11 bases, leaving 16 bases between them. CDR3 region: CASRRWEGEKLFF. CDR3 DNA sequence: TGTGCCAGCAGAAGGTGGGAAGGGGAGAAACTGTTTTTT.

This chain uses TRBV7-8 with TRBJ2-7; D might be TRBD1 (6 bases). The CDR3 contains 18 residues. The V and J ends lost 4 bases and 0 bases respectively, with 22 bases between them. The V gene's germline CDR1 is SGHVS and CDR2 FQNEAQ. The CDR3 region has the DNA TGTGCCAGCAGCTCCGACCTTACCAGGGGCCCTAACTCCTACGAGCAGTACTTC. It is translated as CASSSDLTRGPNSYEQYF.

The V gene is TRBV2, the J gene TRBJ2-2; 12 nucleotides line up with TRBD1. J was trimmed by 2 bases and V by 6 bases; bases with no gene match: 4. The germline CDR1 and CDR2 sequences are SNHLY and FYNNEI. The CDR3 has 16 amino acids. CDR3 amino acids: CASRTGTGGNTGELFF. CDR3 nucleotides: TGTGCCAGCAGGACAGGGACAGGGGGCAACACCGGGGAGCTGTTTTTT.